These 27 T cell receptor beta chains originate from one sample sequenced in a study of blood T cell repertoires in COVID-19. Libraries were prepared by immunoSEQ multiplex PCR; TCRdb keeps only in-frame clonotypes and omits some of them. Of 100,000 to 150,000 clones listed, almost 85% were seen once; the top ten hold around 1.4%. Sequenced material: peripheral blood. These receptors were obtained from a man between 60 and 75 years old with acute or convalescent COVID-19.

CDR3 bases: TGTGCCAGCAGTGAAGGGCCCATCACAGATACGCAGTATTTT. Its protein product is CASSEGPITDTQYF. V gene TRBV6-1 combines with J gene TRBJ2-3, with D uncertain. The germline CDR1 and CDR2 sequences are MNHNS and SASEGT. The CDR3 loop spans 14 amino acids. Trimming stripped 1 base from V and 2 bases from J, with 7 bases between.

The rearrangement uses TRBV19 and TRBJ2-5, with D perhaps TRBD1 (6 bases). CDR3 length: 14 amino acids. V gave up 5 bases and J gave up 5 bases, with 15 bases separating them. Germline V CDR1 and CDR2: LNHDA, SQIVND (reference sequence). Here the CDR3 reads CASSATGRGETQYF. Here the CDR3 DNA reads TGTGCCAGTAGTGCGACAGGTCGTGGGGAGACCCAGTACTTC.

J is TRBJ1-2 and V is TRBV2, with TRBD1 as a possible D gene (5 bases). The V end lost 6 bases, the J end lost 8 bases, and 16 bases lay between the germline ends. The CDR3 sequence is 13 residues long. The germline V gene encodes CDR1 SNHLY and CDR2 FYNNEI. CDR3 in DNA: TGTGCCAGCAGCGGCGGGGCCCCCTGGGGCTACACCTTC. This codes for CASSGGAPWGYTF.

This rearrangement joins TRBV3-1 (or the pseudogene TRBV3-2) to TRBJ1-4; 8 nucleotides align to TRBD1. V lost 7 bases, J lost 8 bases, and 9 bases stayed unmatched. Looked up from germline, CDR1 is LGHDT and CDR2 is YNNKEL (reference sequence). CDR3 length equals 14 residues. CDR3 loop: CASTPGGRDEKLFF. Written as DNA, the CDR3 is TGTGCCAGCACCCCAGGGGGCAGGGACGAAAAACTGTTTTTT.

V and J are TRBV4-1 and TRBJ1-5; D may be TRBD1 (6 bases). Germline assignment: CDR1 MGHRA and CDR2 YSYEKL. The CDR3 loop spans 14 amino acids. V was cut by 5 bases and J by 4 bases, with 12 bases left in between. CDR3 loop: CASSDTGRNQPQHF. CDR3 nucleotide sequence: TGCGCCAGCAGCGATACAGGGAGAAATCAGCCCCAGCATTTT.

The chain has TRBV14 and TRBJ1-1; possibly TRBD1 for D (5 bases). With 1 base removed from V and 6 bases from J, the gap between germline ends came to 18 bases. CDR3 length: 16 residues. Per germline, CDR1 SGHDN and CDR2 FVKESK. The CDR3 DNA sequence: TGTGCCAGCAGCCAAGCAGGTGTCGGATTAGGGGCTGAAGCTTTCTTT. It translates to CASSQAGVGLGAEAFF.

The chain combines TRBV6-2 or TRBV6-3 with TRBJ2-1; 7 bases line up with TRBD1. The V gene's germline CDR1 is MNHEY and CDR2 SVGEGT. This CDR3 spans 15 amino acids. The V and J ends lost 5 bases and 8 bases, in that order; junction bases with no gene match: 12. The CDR3 sequence: CASSPKSTGLDEQFF. CDR3 DNA: TGTGCCAGCAGTCCCAAATCGACAGGGCTTGATGAGCAGTTCTTC.

This clone was detected ten times or more. The rearrangement links TRBV11-2 to TRBJ1-2; TRBD1 might be the D (6 bases). Germline V gene lookup returns CDR1 SGHAT and CDR2 FQNNGV. This CDR3 contains 15 residues. V gave up 5 bases and J gave up 5 bases, with 18 bases separating them. DNA of the CDR3: TGTGCCAGCAGCCAAACCCCCGGGACACCTTATGGCTACACCTTC. This gives the protein CASSQTPGTPYGYTF.

This chain uses TRBV5-6 with TRBJ1-4; TRBD1 agrees at 9 bases. Per the germline V gene, CDR1 is SGHDT and CDR2 is YYEEEE. CDR3 size: 16 residues. J gave up 4 bases and V 4 bases, and 8 bases lay outside the gene matches. CDR3 region: CASSKQRGQGNEKLFF. CDR3 nucleotide sequence: TGTGCCAGCAGCAAACAAAGGGGACAGGGTAATGAAAAACTGTTTTTT. The variable domain in full, with the rest retrieved from reference TRBV5-6 and TRBJ1-4, is DAGVTQSPTHLIKTRGQQVTLRCSPKSGHDTVSWYQQALGQGPQFIFQYYEEEERQRGNFPDRFSGHQFPNYSSELNVNALLLGDSALYLCASSKQRGQGNEKLFFGSGTQLSVL.

This clone was seen a single time. The chain recombines TRBV5-1 with TRBJ2-7; D may be TRBD1 (6 bases). The CDR3 runs 14 residues. Between the trimmed V and J ends, which lost 6 bases and 4 bases, there was a span of 17 bases. Germline loops: CDR1 SGHRS, CDR2 YFSETQ. This CDR3 is CASTPDRTPYEQYF. CDR3 sequence (DNA): TGCGCCAGCACCCCCGACAGGACTCCTTACGAGCAGTACTTC.

The chain is built from TRBV5-1 and TRBJ2-1, with D tentatively TRBD2 (5 bases). Germline V gives CDR1 SGHRS, CDR2 YFSETQ. The V end was cut by 4 bases, the J end by 9 bases, with 14 bases between. CDR3 length: 13 residues. The DNA for the CDR3 is TGCGCCAGCAGCAGAGACTATACCGGTGAGCAGTTCTTC. Protein product: CASSRDYTGEQFF.

The chain is built from TRBV7-3 and TRBJ1-6, with TRBD1 matching over 8 bases. Germline V lookup: CDR1 SGHTA, CDR2 FQGTGA. V lost 5 bases to trimming and J lost 9 bases; unmatched junction nucleotides: 12. CDR3 length equals 16 residues. The CDR3 is CASSQGQGGPGSPLHF. The DNA of the CDR3 is TGTGCCAGCAGCCAAGGACAGGGAGGCCCCGGTTCACCCCTCCACTTT.

The chain couples TRBV6-6 to TRBJ2-7; 9 nucleotides align to TRBD2. The CDR3 is made up of 16 amino acids. Germline V lookup: CDR1 MNHNY, CDR2 SVGAGI (reference sequence). V was clipped by 5 bases and J by 3 bases; unmatched bases: 11. The DNA for the CDR3 is TGTGCCAGCAGTCCCATGGGTCGAGCGGGGGGCTACGAGCAGTACTTC. Protein: CASSPMGRAGGYEQYF.

This clone was seen a few times. The chain carries TRBV7-9 and TRBJ2-1; 11 nucleotides line up with TRBD2. CDR3 length: 18 residues. Germline-derived CDR1 and CDR2 are SEHNR and FQNEAQ (reference sequence). V dropped 2 bases and J dropped 3; count of bases not matched to a gene: 9. CDR3 protein: CASSLPPPGLADYNEQFF. CDR3 in DNA: TGTGCCAGCAGCTTACCTCCACCGGGACTAGCGGACTACAATGAGCAGTTCTTC.

The CDR3 DNA follows: TGTGCCAGCAGCTCCCGACTAGCGGCAAGAGATACGCAGTATTTT. Amino acids: CASSSRLAARDTQYF. The chain links TRBV7-8 to TRBJ2-3, with 9 bases identical to TRBD2. The junction had 7 bases not matched to a gene; V was cut back by 4 bases and J by 5 bases. CDR1 is SGHVS, CDR2 FQNEAQ, per germline. This CDR3 has 15 residues.

The chain recombines TRBV7-8 with TRBJ1-1, with D tentatively TRBD1 (6 bases). Trimming took 2 bases from V and 1 from J, leaving 11 bases between them. The CDR3 consists of 15 residues. Germline CDR1 SGHVS, CDR2 FQNEAQ. In DNA, the CDR3 is TGTGCCAGCAGCTTACTCAGGGGACGGAACACTGAAGCTTTCTTT. It yields the protein CASSLLRGRNTEAFF.

The chain links TRBV6-2 or TRBV6-3 to TRBJ1-2, with 10 positions matching TRBD1. The CDR3 length is 14 residues. V lost 7 bases to trimming and J lost 5 bases; unmatched junction nucleotides: 7. Germline V CDR1 and CDR2: MNHEY, SVGEGT. Written as DNA, the CDR3 is TGTGCCAGCAACCCAGACAGGGGGCTTTATGGCTACACCTTC. Its protein is CASNPDRGLYGYTF.

The chain is built from TRBV21-1 and TRBJ1-1; TRBD1 reflects the table's D call only, with no check against the DNA. TRBV21-1 is tagged as a pseudogene. The CDR3 is made up of 15 amino acids. The CDR3 protein is CASSKVTGQNTEAFF. Written as DNA, the CDR3 is TGTGCCAGCAGCAAAGTAACAGGACAGAACACTGAAGCTTTCTTT.

J is TRBJ1-2 and V is TRBV5-6; tentative D call: TRBD1 (6 bases). This CDR3 has 13 residues. With 4 bases removed from V and 8 bases from J, the gap between germline ends came to 15 bases. From germline, CDR1 is SGHDT and CDR2 YYEEEE. Here the CDR3 reads CASSLVGAGGYTF. CDR3 bases: TGTGCCAGCAGCCTGGTGGGGGCAGGGGGCTACACCTTC. The variable domain in full, completed from reference TRBV5-6 and TRBJ1-2, reads DAGVTQSPTHLIKTRGQQVTLRCSPKSGHDTVSWYQQALGQGPQFIFQYYEEEERQRGNFPDRFSGHQFPNYSSELNVNALLLGDSALYLCASSLVGAGGYTFGSGTRLTVV.

This clone appeared a few times. This chain joins TRBV28 and TRBJ2-7; the match to TRBD1 covers 9 bases. The CDR3 length is 13 residues. The ends lost 10 bases at V and 6 bases at J; junction bases unmatched: 10. The germline gives CDR1 MDHEN, CDR2 SYDVKM. CDR3 sequence reads: CATYTGGPGEQYF. The DNA of the CDR3 is TGTGCCACCTATACAGGGGGCCCGGGCGAGCAGTACTTC.

The V call is TRBV29-1, the J call TRBJ2-7; 11 bases fit TRBD2. Trimming cost V 7 bases and J 0 bases; bases outside gene matches: 2. The CDR3 spans 13 residues. From germline, CDR1 is SQVTM and CDR2 ANQGSEA. CDR3 bases: TGCAGCGCTACTAGCGGGGGCTCCTACGAGCAGTACTTC. It is translated as CSATSGGSYEQYF.

This chain uses TRBV9 with TRBJ1-1; D is undetermined. Per the germline V gene, CDR1 is SGDLS and CDR2 is YYNGEE. V lost 1 base and J 4 bases, leaving 11 bases between the germline ends. The CDR3 extends over 14 amino acids. The CDR3 region is CASSVTGLGTEAFF. For the CDR3, the DNA is TGTGCCAGCAGCGTAACGGGTCTGGGCACTGAAGCTTTCTTT.

The V gene is TRBV9, the J gene TRBJ1-4; D not resolved. Trimming took 0 bases from V and 4 from J, leaving 7 bases between them. CDR1 is SGDLS and CDR2 is YYNGEE in the germline V gene. The CDR3 loop spans 14 amino acids. The CDR3 sequence is CASSVDSNNEKLFF. CDR3 bases: TGTGCCAGCAGCGTAGACTCTAATAATGAAAAACTGTTTTTT. Full variable domain (remainder filled in from reference TRBV9 and TRBJ1-4): DSGVTQTPKHLITATGQRVTLRCSPRSGDLSVYWYQQSLDQGLQFLIQYYNGEERAKGNILERFSAQQFPDLHSELNLSSLELGDSALYFCASSVDSNNEKLFFGSGTQLSVL.

This chain joins TRBV18 and TRBJ2-1; 14 positions agree with TRBD2. CDR3 length equals 18 residues. Losses at the gene ends were 3 bases for V and 6 bases for J; bases not matched to a gene: 10. Looked up from germline, CDR1 is KGHSH and CDR2 is LQKENI. For the CDR3, the DNA is TGTGCCAGCTCACCTATCAGATCTGGGACTAGCGGGGGCAATGAGCAGTTCTTC. This translates into CASSPIRSGTSGGNEQFF.

J is TRBJ1-2 and V is TRBV6-6; D remains unclear. With 6 bases removed from V and 8 bases from J, the gap between germline ends came to 10 bases. The CDR3 contains 11 residues. CDR1 MNHNY and CDR2 SVGAGI come from the germline V gene (reference sequence). DNA of the CDR3: TGTGCCAGCAGCACGTCAGGCGGCTACACCTTC. It translates to CASSTSGGYTF.

The chain is built from TRBV19 and TRBJ1-3; D perhaps matches TRBD1 (5 bases). Germline lookup yields CDR1 LNHDA and CDR2 SQIVND (reference sequence). CDR3 length equals 16 residues. The ends were cut back, 3 bases at V and 0 bases at J, with 12 bases in the middle. The CDR3 nucleotides are TGTGCCAGTAGTATCTTCGTGGACAACTCTGGAAACACCATATATTTT. This codes for CASSIFVDNSGNTIYF.

V gene TRBV19 combines with J gene TRBJ2-3; TRBD2 agrees at 9 bases. The CDR3 is 15 residues long. The germline CDR1 and CDR2 sequences are LNHDA and SQIVND (reference sequence). J was trimmed by 10 bases and V by 3 bases; bases with no gene match: 11. CDR3 DNA: TGTGCCAGTAGTATTAGTGCGCGGGGGGGCGATGCGCAGTATTTT. Its translation: CASSISARGGDAQYF.